This TCR beta chain was identified during a study of untreated major depressive disorder (dated by TCRdb to 2016 to 2019). Concerning the study at large: This cross-sectional case-control study compared T cell phenotype and TCR repertoire between antidepressant-free major depressive disorder patients and individually matched non-depressed controls. The sequencing was a follow-up to the differences in Vbeta 5.1, Vbeta 11 and Vbeta 22 usage that flow cytometry had picked up across the whole cohort. Here is what the overall study found, with its caveats: The sequencing comparisons used one-tailed planned tests on only three preselected Vbeta families. In the sequencing data, TRBV25-01 and TRBV02-01 usage was found to follow the flow-cytometry pattern, although statistical significance was not reached. Sequencing confirmed higher TRBV05-01 (Vbeta 5.1) usage among CD4+ T cells of depressed patients than controls, with p = 0.040 in a one-tailed test. The top five TRBV05-01 clones in every sequenced subject were all private clones. Because of the strict matching and exclusion criteria, the study sample was comparatively small, which limits how generalizable the findings are.

The Qiagen DNeasy Blood and Tissue Kit was used to extract total genomic DNA from the purified CD4+ T cells. Following immunoSEQ immunosequencing protocols, the TCRbeta CDR3 region, as defined by IMGT, was amplified and sequenced. The study's own analysis went as follows. The immunoSEQ service preprocessed the raw sequence data to correct PCR and sequencing errors. The sequence data were loaded into the immunoSEQ Analyzer and then analyzed further using VDJtools v1.0.7. The paired Wilcoxon signed-rank test was applied to assess differences between patients and controls. TCRdb re-hosts the immuneACCESS table, in-frame sequences only. Its copies lack some clones; in the studies checked, an unresolved V gene accounts for under half of them, and the cause for the rest is not known. V and J calls and clone size follow that table, whereas D and trimming were derived from the DNA. The sample table lists tens of thousands of clones, 80% to 90% of them with a count of one. The leading ten clones occupy 5.1% of the sample.

In this sample, this clone turned up once. Its antigen is still unknown. No much larger clone is present one base from it, and per-base qualities are unavailable. Each depressed patient was matched pairwise with a non-depressed control on sex, age, current smoking status and body mass index. European descent was reported for all participants. No current or lifetime mood disorder was present in controls, and Quick Inventory of Depressive Symptoms-Self Report scores of 5 or less were recorded for controls. Major medical conditions, Axis I/II comorbidities, regular medication or illicit drug use, and drinking over 100 g alcohol weekly were applied as exclusion criteria for all participants. Approximately 30 ml of peripheral blood was drawn into EDTA tubes from each participant. Using the BD IMag Human CD4 T Lymphocyte Enrichment Set, CD4+ T cells were purified from thawed PBMCs via magnetic negative selection. Flow cytometry confirmed that the CD4+ enrichment method typically gave about 95% purity. A subgroup of a few case-control pairs, chosen blind to the chemokine receptor expression and flow-cytometric repertoire skewing results, underwent TCRbeta sequencing. Every blood sample was taken in the morning at 8:00 a.m., after which PBMCs were separated out using Ficoll-Hypaque gradient centrifugation. PBMCs were gradually cooled to -80 degrees C for cryopreservation and then kept in liquid nitrogen until assay.

As encoded in the germline V gene (reference sequence), CDR1 is MNHEY while CDR2 is SMNVEV. Cut back by 6 bases and 10 bases, the V and J ends lie 13 bases apart. The CDR3, cysteine through phenylalanine, is 13 amino acids long. The entry retains the CDR3 DNA only, 39 bases that are in frame from base 1. This receptor was obtained from a woman in her 30s in good health. The chain joins TRBV27 to TRBJ1-6; a tentative D match to TRBD1 spans 5 bases. The sequenced sample was CD4+ T cells from PBMCs. The CDR3 protein sequence reads: CASRWDRESPLHF. The base sequence is TGTGCCAGCAGATGGGACCGGGAATCACCCCTCCACTTT.